This TCR beta chain was retrieved from a study of technical replicates of blood from four donors. Sequencing was performed with immunoSEQ multiplex PCR; in TCRdb, only in-frame clones are kept and a portion is missing. The top ten clones hold roughly 5% of a sample with about 70,000 clones, about nine tenths of them seen once. The sequencing input was PBMCs. This sequence was found in a human donor in good health. Some clones in this sample may be carry-over from other donors' samples.

The CDR3 region is CAISRGQGEKLFF. The CDR3 nucleotides read TGTGCCATCTCCAGGGGGCAGGGAGAAAAACTGTTTTTT. V is TRBV10-3 and J is TRBJ1-4; 8 nucleotides agree with TRBD1. The CDR3 extends over 13 amino acids. The J segment lost 8 bases and the V segment lost 8 bases, leaving 7 bases of the junction unmatched. Germline V gene sequence: CDR1 ENHRY, CDR2 SYGVKD.